The 5 T cell receptor beta chains below were found in one sample sequenced in a study of tumor and adjacent non-tumor tissue in lung cancer. TCRbeta libraries were built with three rounds of nested PCR, modified from ARM-PCR. In TCRdb, the multiplex PCR reads were re-called with MiXCR into one record per CDR3 protein. The sample carries tens of thousands of distinct CDR3 sequences, around two thirds recorded once. RNA was extracted from bulk tissue without any cell sorting. Distant lung tissue was collected more than 3 cm away from the tumor edge. Specimen: distant non-tumor lung tissue. Receptors originate from a man in his 70s with non-small cell lung cancer.

This clonotype was picked up many times. The chain joins TRBV10-3 to TRBJ1-6, with no clear D. Per germline, CDR1 ENHRY and CDR2 SYGVKD. V was shortened by 6 bases and J by 8 bases, with 11 bases between the two germline ends. The CDR3 covers 13 residues. The CDR3 sequence is CAIRGNGYSPLHF. CDR3 DNA: TGTGCCATCAGGGGCAACGGATATTCACCCCTCCACTTT.

CDR3 protein: CASSPGVVKLFF. In DNA form, the CDR3 reads TGTGCCAGCAGCCCGGGGGTTGTAAAACTGTTTTTT. The chain recombines TRBV11-2 with TRBJ1-4, with D perhaps matching TRBD1 (5 bases). The CDR3 length is 12 residues. Germline V lookup: CDR1 SGHAT, CDR2 FQNNGV. The V gene lost 5 bases and the J gene lost 10 bases, with 11 bases spanning the gap.

This clonotype was seen once. This chain joins TRBV11-2 and TRBJ1-4; D uncertain. The germline V gene encodes CDR1 SGHAT and CDR2 FQNNGV. Trimming pared 6 bases from V and 12 bases from J, leaving 11 bases between. The CDR3 spans 11 residues. CDR3 in DNA: TGTGCCAGCAGAAGCGAGACCGAACTGTTTTTT. This gives the protein CASRSETELFF.

About this clonotype: A much larger clone sits a single nucleotide away, making a read error possible. The DNA of the CDR3 is TGTGCCAGCAGTCACTCCCGACAGGAGGTCCGCTACGAGCAGTACTTC. It translates to CASSHSRQEVRYEQYF. The V call is TRBV28, the J call TRBJ2-7; D might be TRBD1 (6 bases). CDR1 and CDR2 from the germline V gene are MDHEN and SYDVKM. There are 16 residues in the CDR3. Trimming removed 5 bases from V and 3 bases from J, with 20 bases in between.

A note on this clonotype: Germline is not matched at one junction end, which may reflect a read error. V gene TRBV11-2 combines with J gene TRBJ2-1; 13 bases align to TRBD2. The CDR3 runs to 15 residues. CDR1 and CDR2 from the germline V gene are SGHAT and FQNNGV. CDR3: CASTLEGLAGREEFF. The CDR3, as DNA: TGTGCCAGCACCTTAGAGGGACTAGCGGGGAGGGAGGAGTTCTTC.